The next 25 T cell receptor beta chains were all read from a single sample in a study of shared clonotypes between healthy human individuals. The naive CD8 fraction comprised CD45RO-negative cells positively selected for CCR7 and excluded terminally differentiated effector memory CD45RA+ cells. Assay: immunoSEQ multiplex PCR; the TCRdb copy retains only in-frame clones and omits some. The sample includes under 2,000,000 clones, less than 95% seen only once; the top ten take roughly 1%. Material: naive CD8+ T cells sorted from blood. The receptors shown here come from a young man in good health.

The rearrangement links TRBV10-2 to TRBJ1-6, with 7 nucleotides matching TRBD1. From germline, CDR1 is WSHSY and CDR2 SAAADI. This CDR3 region has 16 residues. V was pared by 3 bases and J by 6 bases, with 8 bases of the junction left unmatched. The CDR3 loop reads CASSDFQGGSNSPLHF. The DNA for the CDR3 is TGCGCCAGCAGTGATTTCCAGGGGGGCTCTAATTCACCCCTCCACTTT.

This chain links TRBV2 with TRBJ2-7; maybe TRBD2 (6 bases). CDR3 length: 14 residues. The V end was cut by 7 bases, the J end by 4 bases, with 17 bases between. Per germline, CDR1 SNHLY and CDR2 FYNNEI. CDR3 in amino acids: CASKTEGFKYEQYF. The CDR3 coding sequence is TGTGCCAGCAAAACGGAGGGATTCAAGTACGAGCAGTACTTC.

The chain couples TRBV7-9 to TRBJ2-7, with 8 bases that match TRBD1. The CDR3 has 15 residues. Germline V gives CDR1 SEHNR, CDR2 FQNEAQ (reference sequence). V lost 3 bases and J lost 5; bases outside the gene matches: 9. CDR3 loop: CASSLSQGAKNEQYF. CDR3 DNA sequence: TGTGCCAGCAGCTTGAGTCAGGGGGCTAAAAACGAGCAGTACTTC.

As DNA, the CDR3 is TGTGCCAGCAGTTTAGGGTCAGGGGGGCAATACGAGCAGTACTTC. This sequence encodes CASSLGSGGQYEQYF. V is TRBV27 and J is TRBJ2-7, with D possibly being TRBD1 (7 bases). The V end lost 2 bases, the J end lost 4 bases, and 15 bases lay between the germline ends. The CDR3 is 15 amino acids. Germline-derived CDR1 and CDR2 are MNHEY and SMNVEV (reference sequence).

Remarks on this clone: Other nucleotide sequences in the sample specify the same CDR3. The chain combines TRBV5-4 with TRBJ2-7; possible D gene TRBD1, 5 bases. Germline lookup yields CDR1 SGHNT and CDR2 YYREEE (reference sequence). The germline V and J ends were trimmed by 1 base and 5 bases, with 10 bases remaining between them. This CDR3 spans 13 amino acids. CDR3: CASSLRGRDEQYF. CDR3 DNA: TGTGCCAGCAGCTTGAGGGGTCGGGACGAGCAGTACTTC.

This clone came up a few times. DNA for the CDR3: TGCGCCAGCAGCCAATTGGACAGCCAGCGGCCCCAGCATTTT. Translated: CASSQLDSQRPQHF. V usage is TRBV4-1 and J usage is TRBJ1-5, with D perhaps matching TRBD1 (6 bases). Germline assignment: CDR1 MGHRA and CDR2 YSYEKL. The CDR3 runs to 14 residues. Trimming cost V 2 bases and J 9 bases, with 14 bases left between them.

The chain joins TRBV9 to TRBJ2-1; D is perhaps TRBD1 or TRBD2 (5 bases each). The V gene lost 3 bases and the J gene lost 4 bases, with 17 bases spanning the gap. CDR3 length: 16 amino acids. CDR1 and CDR2 from the germline V gene are SGDLS and YYNGEE. CDR3 region: CASSDPVEGSYNEQFF. The CDR3 nucleotides are TGTGCCAGCAGCGATCCGGTCGAGGGGTCTTACAATGAGCAGTTCTTC.

CDR3 nucleotide sequence: TGTGCCAGCAGCTTAGGCGGGGCTTACTCTGGGGCCAACGTCCTGACTTTC. Protein product: CASSLGGAYSGANVLTF. This rearrangement joins TRBV11-2 to TRBJ2-6, with D possibly matching TRBD2 (6 bases). The germline V gene encodes CDR1 SGHAT and CDR2 FQNNGV. The CDR3 consists of 17 residues. Trimming took off 1 base at V and 0 bases at J, with 10 bases between the two ends.

The V call is TRBV2, the J call TRBJ1-4; possible D gene TRBD1, 6 bases. The CDR3 covers 14 residues. The germline V gene has CDR1 SNHLY and CDR2 FYNNEI. The V gene lost 4 bases and the J gene lost 4 bases, with 10 bases spanning the gap. The CDR3 protein is CASSGTDYNEKLFF. DNA of the CDR3: TGTGCCAGCAGTGGGACAGACTATAATGAAAAACTGTTTTTT.

The rearrangement joins TRBV25-1 to TRBJ2-7; D call uncertain. Germline CDR1 MGHDK, CDR2 SYGVNS. The CDR3 contains 12 residues. Trimming cost V 3 bases and J 5 bases, with 8 bases left between them. CDR3 residues: CASSDESDEQYF. The CDR3 bases are TGTGCCAGCAGTGATGAGTCGGACGAGCAGTACTTC.

The CDR3 here is CASSLSAGGVDIQYF. CDR3 nucleotides: TGTGCCAGCAGTTTATCTGCAGGAGGAGTGGACATTCAGTACTTC. V usage is TRBV27 and J usage is TRBJ2-4; D might be TRBD2 (5 bases). CDR1 is MNHEY, CDR2 SMNVEV, per germline (reference sequence). Trimming stripped 0 bases from V and 8 bases from J, with 14 bases between. The CDR3 contains 15 residues.

V and J are TRBV7-2 and TRBJ2-7; 7 nucleotides match TRBD2. From germline, CDR1 is SGHTA and CDR2 FQGNSA. The CDR3 loop spans 17 amino acids. The V and J ends lost 4 bases and 0 bases, in that order; junction bases with no gene match: 12. The CDR3 coding sequence is TGTGCCAGCAGCTCACTACTTAGCGGGTTGAGCTCCTACGAGCAGTACTTC. Residues: CASSSLLSGLSSYEQYF.

The chain links TRBV9 to TRBJ2-7; 15 positions agree with TRBD2. Germline trimming cut 3 bases from V and 6 bases from J; bases unmatched to any gene: 10. Germline assignment: CDR1 SGDLS and CDR2 YYNGEE. There are 17 residues in the CDR3. The CDR3: CASSDNREGLAGGEQYF. The CDR3 bases are TGTGCCAGCAGCGACAACCGCGAGGGACTAGCGGGGGGCGAGCAGTACTTC.

The rearrangement links TRBV9 to TRBJ2-5; TRBD1 matches at 7 bases. Germline lookup yields CDR1 SGDLS and CDR2 YYNGEE. V was clipped by 4 bases and J by 2 bases; unmatched bases: 8. This CDR3 has 15 residues. CDR3 sequence (DNA): TGTGCCAGCAGCCCACGGGACAGCAATCAAGAGACCCAGTACTTC. This codes for CASSPRDSNQETQYF.

J is TRBJ2-2 and V is TRBV2; D perhaps matches TRBD2 (6 bases). The germline gives CDR1 SNHLY, CDR2 FYNNEI. The V gene lost 5 bases and the J gene lost 1 base, with 11 bases spanning the gap. The CDR3 runs to 15 residues. The CDR3 region is CASSQPGLNTGELFF. The CDR3 DNA is TGTGCCAGCAGTCAACCGGGACTGAACACCGGGGAGCTGTTTTTT.

The rearrangement uses TRBV19 and TRBJ2-3; a weak D match, TRBD2 (5 bases). Trimming removed 3 bases from V and 3 bases from J, with 13 bases in between. Per the germline V gene, CDR1 is LNHDA and CDR2 is SQIVND (reference sequence). The CDR3 contains 15 residues. The CDR3 nucleotides read TGTGCCAGTAGTATTATGGGAGTCGAAACAGATACGCAGTATTTT. Translated, it gives CASSIMGVETDTQYF.

The rearrangement links TRBV6-5 to TRBJ2-7, with TRBD2 as a possible D gene (5 bases). The CDR3 extends over 15 amino acids. Trimming cost V 2 bases and J 0 bases, with 11 bases left between them. Germline V gene data show CDR1 as MNHEY and CDR2 as SVGAGI. This chain's CDR3 is CASSYREGSSYEQYF. CDR3 nucleotide sequence: TGTGCCAGCAGTTACCGTGAGGGCAGCTCCTACGAGCAGTACTTC.

The V call is TRBV7-8, the J call TRBJ2-5; TRBD2 agrees at 10 bases. The germline CDR1 and CDR2 sequences are SGHVS and FQNEAQ. This CDR3 comprises 15 residues. After removal of 9 bases from V and 5 bases from J, the junction contained 12 bases not matched to a gene. The CDR3 reads CASGRTSGTMETQYF. The CDR3 bases are TGTGCCAGTGGAAGAACTAGCGGGACTATGGAGACCCAGTACTTC. Full variable domain (missing parts from reference TRBV7-8 and TRBJ2-5): GAGVSQSPRYKVAKRGQDVALRCDPISGHVSLFWYQQALGQGPEFLTYFQNEAQLDKSGLPSDRFFAERPEGSVSTLKIQRTQQEDSAVYLCASGRTSGTMETQYFGPGTRLLVL.

The V call is TRBV7-3, the J call TRBJ1-5, with a possible D match to TRBD1 (5 bases). Per germline, CDR1 SGHTA and CDR2 FQGTGA. The CDR3 extends over 13 amino acids. Trimming took 6 bases from V and 6 from J, leaving 12 bases between them. The CDR3 reads CASSLVRGQPQHF. The CDR3, as DNA: TGTGCCAGCAGTTTAGTTAGGGGTCAGCCCCAGCATTTT.

The chain links TRBV27 to TRBJ1-1; unclear D gene. The CDR3 is 14 residues long. The V end lost 7 bases, the J end lost 3 bases, and 15 bases lay between the germline ends. Germline-derived CDR1 and CDR2 are MNHEY and SMNVEV (reference sequence). The CDR3 region has the DNA TGTGCCAGCACCCAAATTTCGGGAGACACTGAAGCTTTCTTT. Amino acids: CASTQISGDTEAFF.

The rearrangement uses TRBV7-9 and TRBJ2-7; D unresolved. Germline V gives CDR1 SEHNR, CDR2 FQNEAQ (reference sequence). This CDR3 is built from 13 residues. The V end lost 2 bases, the J end lost 3 bases, and 8 bases lay between the germline ends. CDR3 protein: CASSLTPGYEQYF. The CDR3, as DNA: TGTGCCAGCAGCTTAACCCCGGGCTACGAGCAGTACTTC.

V usage is TRBV6-6 and J usage is TRBJ2-7, with D unresolved. The CDR3 covers 13 residues. V was pared by 0 bases and J by 3 bases, with 6 bases between. CDR1 is MNHNY, CDR2 SVGAGI, per germline (reference sequence). CDR3 sequence: CASSYSGFYEQYF. CDR3 coding DNA: TGTGCCAGCAGTTACTCTGGCTTCTACGAGCAGTACTTC.

This clone is a singleton in its sample. The chain carries TRBV27 and TRBJ2-1; D unclear. Germline V gene sequence: CDR1 MNHEY, CDR2 SMNVEV (reference sequence). The ends were cut back, 5 bases at V and 3 bases at J, with 8 bases in the middle. This CDR3 is built from 13 residues. In DNA form, the CDR3 reads TGTGCCAGCAGTCAGTTTGGCTACAATGAGCAGTTCTTC. Translating it yields CASSQFGYNEQFF.

On this clone itself: One end of the junction does not line up with germline, which may come from a read error. The chain carries TRBV7-8 and TRBJ2-3; D call uncertain. This CDR3 spans 13 amino acids. The germline V gene encodes CDR1 SGHVS and CDR2 FQNEAQ. As DNA, the CDR3 is TGTGCCGGCAGCCTATCAGCCACAGATACGCAGTATTTT. This encodes CAGSLSATDTQYF.

The chain recombines TRBV7-9 with TRBJ1-2; 9 bases agree with TRBD1. The germline V gene encodes CDR1 SEHNR and CDR2 FQNEAQ (reference sequence). This CDR3 contains 17 residues. V lost 5 bases to trimming and J lost 0 bases; unmatched junction nucleotides: 10. The CDR3 nucleotides read TGTGCCAGCAGCCTTCTTTGGGGACAGGGACCTAACTATGGCTACACCTTC. Its translation: CASSLLWGQGPNYGYTF.